This T cell receptor (beta chain) was captured by sequencing in a study of T cell repertoires in cytomegalovirus infection (dated by TCRdb to about 2019). Regarding the research as a whole: Alongside well-studied HLA-B-restricted epitopes, the peptide stimulations were aimed at recently identified HLA-C-restricted CMV epitopes, whose presentation resists viral immunomodulation. Donor HLA type was relevant to the analysis, as public TCR beta signatures indicated carriage of CMV infection together with the matching HLA type. What the work shows at the level of the full study, not this receptor alone: In the ex vivo response, HLA-C-restricted CMV-specific TCR beta clonotypes were dominant, and in two of eight donors the single most frequent clonotype came from this HLA-C-restricted group. In both this cohort and an independent cohort of some 350 donors, the cumulative frequency of public TCR beta family members distinguished carriers of CMV infection plus the relevant HLA type.

This clonotype has a handful of counts. This clone's antigen is unknown. No much larger clone exists at a distance of one base, and base qualities are not known. Inclusive of the bounding cysteine and phenylalanine, the CDR3 is 16 residues long. Only CDR3 DNA is held: 48 bases, read in frame from base 1. The germline V gene (reference sequence) sets CDR1 to LNHDA and CDR2 to SQIVND. V gives up 1 base and J gives up 2 bases, and the segment between their germline ends measures 13 bases. The sample's treatment or condition label is to be understood as: in vitro stimulation with specific CMV peptide epitopes to enrich CMV-specific T cells. Sequencing was carried out with an Illumina HiSeq 1500. TCRdb handled the public reads itself, with Q25 trimming in fastp and clone calling in MiXCR, and kept productive beta chains. Each CDR3 protein appears once, grouped with its most common genes and DNA. In this sample the table shows approximately 990,000 distinct CDR3 sequences, roughly 31% of which occur a single time. The ten largest clones represent around an eighth of the sample.

Rearrangement joined TRBV19 to TRBJ2-3; the D gene identity is not certain. The source of this sequence is a human donor in good health (CMV status not recorded). Some clones in this sample may be carry-over from other donors' samples. The material was cultured CD8+ T cells from PBMCs, obtained from culture after CMV antigen stimulation. The DNA sequence is TGTGCCAGTAGTATAGTGGCCACGCCAGCCACAGATACGCAGTATTTT. This is translated as CASSIVATPATDTQYF.